This TCR beta chain was sequenced in a study of T cell changes during pregnancy in multiple sclerosis. Some clones are missing from TCRdb's copy, which holds only in-frame ones; the method was immunoSEQ multiplex PCR. The sample shows around 55,000 clones, about 92% of them seen only once. The CDR3 has 15 residues. Per germline, CDR1 ENHRY and CDR2 SYGVKD. Trimming took off 4 bases at V and 0 bases at J, with 9 bases between the two ends. The source is a female donor with multiple sclerosis, enrolled in a pregnancy study. The rearrangement joins TRBV10-3 to TRBJ2-2, with a possible D match to TRBD2 (5 bases). The specimen comprised CD8+ T cells from peripheral blood mononuclear cells, sampled in the second trimester of pregnancy. CDR3 residues: CAISVRRANTGELFF. In DNA form, the CDR3 reads TGTGCCATCAGTGTCCGGCGGGCGAACACCGGGGAGCTGTTTTTT.